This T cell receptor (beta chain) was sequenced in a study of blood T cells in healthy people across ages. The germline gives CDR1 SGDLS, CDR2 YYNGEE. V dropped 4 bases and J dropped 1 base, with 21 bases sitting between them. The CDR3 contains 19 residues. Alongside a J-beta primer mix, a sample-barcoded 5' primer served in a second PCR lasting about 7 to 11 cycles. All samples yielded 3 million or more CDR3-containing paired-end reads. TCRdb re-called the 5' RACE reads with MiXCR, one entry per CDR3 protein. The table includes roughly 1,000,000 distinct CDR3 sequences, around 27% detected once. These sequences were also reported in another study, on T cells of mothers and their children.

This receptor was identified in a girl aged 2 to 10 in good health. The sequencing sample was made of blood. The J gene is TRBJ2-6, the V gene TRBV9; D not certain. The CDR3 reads CASSPAGRISESGANVLTF. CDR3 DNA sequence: TGTGCCAGCAGCCCGGCCGGGCGCATCTCCGAATCTGGGGCCAACGTCCTGACTTTC.